The sequence of this TCR beta chain was determined in a study of beta chain features in type 1 diabetes. In this sample, this clone turned up a few times. Sequencing targeted expressed TCRB transcripts, as all isolated RNA had been reverse transcribed. This table comes from immunoSEQ multiplex PCR, and its TCRdb copy is limited to in-frame clones, with some not included. Here the sample spans 140,000 to 150,000 clones, 48% being singletons. The CDR3 totals 13 residues. Germline values: CDR1 SGHNT, CDR2 YYREEE (reference sequence). V was pared by 4 bases and J by 5 bases, with 5 bases of the junction left unmatched.

This TCR was recovered from a man aged 18 to 30 in good health. Sequencing used Tregs from blood. The chain uses TRBV5-4 and TRBJ1-2; 7 bases agree with TRBD1. The CDR3 here is CASSQDREYGYTF. CDR3 nucleotides: TGTGCCAGCAGCCAAGACAGGGAGTATGGCTACACCTTC.